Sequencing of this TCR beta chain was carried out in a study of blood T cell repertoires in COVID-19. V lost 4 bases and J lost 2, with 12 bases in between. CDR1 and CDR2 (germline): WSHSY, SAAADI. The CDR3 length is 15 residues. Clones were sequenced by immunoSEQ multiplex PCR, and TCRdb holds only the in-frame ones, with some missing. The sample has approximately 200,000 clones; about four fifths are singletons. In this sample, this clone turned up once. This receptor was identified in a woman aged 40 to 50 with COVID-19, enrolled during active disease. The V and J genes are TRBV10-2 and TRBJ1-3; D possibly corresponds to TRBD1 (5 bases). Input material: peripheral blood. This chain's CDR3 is CASSAYRPTGNTIYF. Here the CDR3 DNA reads TGCGCCAGCAGTGCCTACAGGCCAACTGGAAACACCATATATTTT.